In this sample, the clone carrying this TCR beta chain turned up many times. Trimming removed 5 bases from V and 9 bases from J; junction bases left unmatched: 10. CDR3 length: 15 amino acids. This entry belongs to a study of T-cell reconstitution after alpha-beta-depleted transplantation in children. Unique molecular identifiers were incorporated during preparation of the TCRbeta library. Via MiXCR, TCRdb re-called the PCR reads, giving one row per CDR3 protein. The table shows about 640,000 distinct CDR3 sequences, with roughly 17% occurring only once. V gene TRBV12-3 or TRBV12-4 combines with J gene TRBJ2-2; TRBD1 matches at 9 bases. This sample comprised PBMCs from the stem cell graft donor, obtained from the stem cell graft. The origin of this receptor is a human donor who donated a stem cell graft to a child with acute myeloid leukemia. The CDR3 spells CASSPYRQGVRELFF. CDR3 nucleotide sequence: TGTGCCAGCAGTCCCTATCGACAGGGGGTAAGGGAGCTGTTTTTT.